These T cell receptor beta chains were read from a single sample in a study of long-term antiretroviral therapy in people with HIV. Method: immunoSEQ multiplex PCR; TCRdb's copy keeps in-frame clones and lacks some. This sample has 30,000 to 40,000 clones, with almost 97% found just once. The material was unsorted PBMCs, obtained 6.9 years after starting antiretroviral therapy. The receptor source for this set is a man younger than 45 with HIV. Both conserved end residues are part of each CDR3. The order of the fields is CDR3 DNA, CDR3 protein, J gene, clone size, V gene, D gene. A D gene is named only where the DNA matches it firmly. Only part of the rows carry a size: once, few, many, or a class if the clone is expanded.

TGTGCCAGCAGTTTGTCTCAGGGAATGAACACTGAAGCTTTCTTT	CASSLSQGMNTEAFF	TRBJ1-1	-	TRBV27	-
TGTGCCAGCAGCCCCCCGGAAGGTAGCGGGGTTGGGGGAGAGACCCAGTACTTC	CASSPPEGSGVGGETQYF	TRBJ2-5	-	TRBV9	TRBD2
TGTGCCAGCAGCTTCCCCCCCACAGATACGCAGTATTTT	CASSFPPTDTQYF	TRBJ2-3	-	TRBV7-9	-
TGTGCCAGCTCCCACGTCCCGGAGACCCAGTACTTC	CASSHVPETQYF	TRBJ2-5	-	TRBV6-6	-
TGTGCCTGGAGAGGCCGTCGGTTCGGGGAGCTGTTTTTT	CAWRGRRFGELFF	TRBJ2-2	-	TRBV30	-
TGTGCCAGGGCAGGTCCCCGCTATGGCTACACCTTC	CARAGPRYGYTF	TRBJ1-2	-	TRBV12-1	-
TGCGCCAGCAGTGGGGCAGGGGGGAAGACCCAGTACTTC	CASSGAGGKTQYF	TRBJ2-5	-	TRBV10-2	-
TGTGCCAGCAGCCTAGGGGGGACCCACGGATTGGAGCAGTACTTC	CASSLGGTHGLEQYF	TRBJ2-7	-	TRBV6-5	-
TGTGCCAGCAGTCCGATTGATGGTCAGCCCCAGCATTTT	CASSPIDGQPQHF	TRBJ1-5	once	TRBV6-4	-
TGTGCCTCACTCACGACTCGGAGGACAGATACGCAGTATTTT	CASLTTRRTDTQYF	TRBJ2-3	-	TRBV30	-
TGTGCCAGCAGCGTAGGAGGGAGAGGGACCTACGAGCAGTACTTC	CASSVGGRGTYEQYF	TRBJ2-7	-	TRBV9	-
TGTGCCAGCAGCTTAGAAGTCCGATTTTACAATGAGCAGTTCTTC	CASSLEVRFYNEQFF	TRBJ2-1	-	TRBV7-2	-
TGCGCCAGCAGCTTGGGACCAGGGGTGAACACTGAAGCTTTCTTT	CASSLGPGVNTEAFF	TRBJ1-1	-	TRBV5-1	-
TGCGCCAGCAGCTTGGGGGCAGGGATGGACGAGCAGTACTTC	CASSLGAGMDEQYF	TRBJ2-7	-	TRBV5-1	-
TGTGCCAGCAGCTTAGTAGGCTCTGGAAACACCATATATTTT	CASSLVGSGNTIYF	TRBJ1-3	-	TRBV7-9	-
TGTGCCAGCAGCCAGTACCCCAGAGACGAAAAACTGTTTTTT	CASSQYPRDEKLFF	TRBJ1-4	-	TRBV5-5	-
TGTGCCAGTAGTGGCTTAGGACAGGGTGCCTATGGCTACACCTTC	CASSGLGQGAYGYTF	TRBJ1-2	-	TRBV19	TRBD1
TGTGCCAGCAGAAGACAGGGGTCCTACGAGCAGTACTTC	CASRRQGSYEQYF	TRBJ2-7	-	TRBV27	TRBD1
TGTGCCAGCAGCTTAACACCGGGCCAACCTGTAGCTTTCTTT	CASSLTPGQPVAFF	TRBJ1-1	-	TRBV7-3	-
TGTGCCAGCAGCCGCGTCTCCGGGACTCGAGGCTACACCTTC	CASSRVSGTRGYTF	TRBJ1-2	-	TRBV9	-
TGTGCCAGCAGCCGACAGGGGAATGAGCAGTTCTTC	CASSRQGNEQFF	TRBJ2-1	-	TRBV7-8	TRBD1
TGTGCCAGCAGCGTAGCTACAGGATCCTATGGCTACACCTTC	CASSVATGSYGYTF	TRBJ1-2	-	TRBV9	-
TGTGCCAGCACCCAAGGACAGTTCAATCAGCCCCAGCATTTT	CASTQGQFNQPQHF	TRBJ1-5	-	TRBV7-2	-
TGCAGTGCTGGAAGCGGGAACGAGCAGTACTTC	CSAGSGNEQYF	TRBJ2-7	-	TRBV20-1	TRBD2
TGTGCCAGCAGCTTAGAACAGCGGGAGGTTTCCGAGCAGTACTTC	CASSLEQREVSEQYF	TRBJ2-7	-	TRBV5-6	TRBD2
TGTGCCAGCAGCTTACGGTTTGGTGGAGTCGGGACTACCGAGCAGTACTTC	CASSLRFGGVGTTEQYF	TRBJ2-7	-	TRBV11-1	TRBD2
TGTGCCAGCAGCGGACACCCGAGCACAGATACGCAGTATTTT	CASSGHPSTDTQYF	TRBJ2-3	-	TRBV6-5	-
TGTGCCAGCAGCGACCCTGGGCGTTCGGAAAACATTCAGTACTTC	CASSDPGRSENIQYF	TRBJ2-4	-	TRBV9	-
TGTGCCAGCAGTTTAGCAGGGACGATAGAGACCCAGTACTTC	CASSLAGTIETQYF	TRBJ2-5	-	TRBV27	-
TGTGCCAGCAGGACGCAAGGGGGCGGGGAGACCCAGTACTTC	CASRTQGGGETQYF	TRBJ2-5	-	TRBV5-5	TRBD1
TGTGCCAGCAGCTCAAGCCGGGGAAACACCATATATTTT	CASSSSRGNTIYF	TRBJ1-3	-	TRBV11-2	-
TGTGCCAGCAGTCCAGACACAGGGGGCGCAGGGGGCTACACCTTC	CASSPDTGGAGGYTF	TRBJ1-2	-	TRBV27	TRBD1
TGTGCCAGCAGCGCCCAGCCTTCTTACGAGCAGTACTTC	CASSAQPSYEQYF	TRBJ2-7	-	TRBV9	-
TGCGCCAGCAGCTTGGAGGGTAGCACCCCCTACGAGCAGTACTTC	CASSLEGSTPYEQYF	TRBJ2-7	-	TRBV5-1	-
TGCGCCAGCAGCCAGGACGTGGGACAGAGCTATCAGCCCCAGCATTTT	CASSQDVGQSYQPQHF	TRBJ1-5	-	TRBV4-3	TRBD1
TGTGCCAGCAGCCCCAGACAGGGAGCGGGACAGCCCCAGCATTTT	CASSPRQGAGQPQHF	TRBJ1-5	-	TRBV6-5	TRBD1
TGTGCCAGCAGTTTATCAACCTCGGGGGGCCGGGGAGCCAAAAACATTCAGTACTTC	CASSLSTSGGRGAKNIQYF	TRBJ2-4	-	TRBV27	-
TGTGCCAGTAAGGGCCATGGGAATGAATGGGAAGAGACCCAGTACTTC	CASKGHGNEWEETQYF	TRBJ2-5	-	TRBV19	-
TGTGCCAGCAGCGTCGATAGCCGGCCTAGCACAGATACGCAGTATTTT	CASSVDSRPSTDTQYF	TRBJ2-3	-	TRBV9	-
TGTGCCAGCAGCTCAGGGAATTCACCCCTCCACTTT	CASSSGNSPLHF	TRBJ1-6	-	TRBV7-9	-
TGTGCCATCAGTAGACTAGCCAAAAACATTCAGTACTTC	CAISRLAKNIQYF	TRBJ2-4	-	TRBV9	-
TGTGCCAGTAGTATTGGAGTTTTAGCCTACGAGCAGTACTTC	CASSIGVLAYEQYF	TRBJ2-7	-	TRBV19	-
TGTGCCAGCGGCCACAGGGGGTGGGCCGGGGAGCTGTTTTTT	CASGHRGWAGELFF	TRBJ2-2	-	TRBV27	TRBD1
TGTGCCAGCAGCCCAGCCGGAGGGAGGGCCGGGGGGGAGCAGTACTTC	CASSPAGGRAGGEQYF	TRBJ2-7	-	TRBV7-6	TRBD2
TGTGCCAGCAGCTTGGTAGGCGGGGGGAAAGATACGCAGTATTTT	CASSLVGGGKDTQYF	TRBJ2-3	-	TRBV5-4	TRBD2
TGTGCCAGTAGCCCCGGATGGGGCTACACCTTC	CASSPGWGYTF	TRBJ1-2	-	TRBV19	-
TGTGCCAGCTTTAATATGCAGGGGGATCACGAGCAGTACTTC	CASFNMQGDHEQYF	TRBJ2-7	-	TRBV7-8	TRBD1
TGTGCCAGCAGCGGAGTCGGTGGGGGGGGCCAGTACTTC	CASSGVGGGGQYF	TRBJ2-5	-	TRBV7-9	TRBD2
TGTGCCAGCAGCCCCCGAGCTGGGCAGGCAGAGAGCAATCAGCCCCAGCATTTT	CASSPRAGQAESNQPQHF	TRBJ1-5	-	TRBV7-4	-